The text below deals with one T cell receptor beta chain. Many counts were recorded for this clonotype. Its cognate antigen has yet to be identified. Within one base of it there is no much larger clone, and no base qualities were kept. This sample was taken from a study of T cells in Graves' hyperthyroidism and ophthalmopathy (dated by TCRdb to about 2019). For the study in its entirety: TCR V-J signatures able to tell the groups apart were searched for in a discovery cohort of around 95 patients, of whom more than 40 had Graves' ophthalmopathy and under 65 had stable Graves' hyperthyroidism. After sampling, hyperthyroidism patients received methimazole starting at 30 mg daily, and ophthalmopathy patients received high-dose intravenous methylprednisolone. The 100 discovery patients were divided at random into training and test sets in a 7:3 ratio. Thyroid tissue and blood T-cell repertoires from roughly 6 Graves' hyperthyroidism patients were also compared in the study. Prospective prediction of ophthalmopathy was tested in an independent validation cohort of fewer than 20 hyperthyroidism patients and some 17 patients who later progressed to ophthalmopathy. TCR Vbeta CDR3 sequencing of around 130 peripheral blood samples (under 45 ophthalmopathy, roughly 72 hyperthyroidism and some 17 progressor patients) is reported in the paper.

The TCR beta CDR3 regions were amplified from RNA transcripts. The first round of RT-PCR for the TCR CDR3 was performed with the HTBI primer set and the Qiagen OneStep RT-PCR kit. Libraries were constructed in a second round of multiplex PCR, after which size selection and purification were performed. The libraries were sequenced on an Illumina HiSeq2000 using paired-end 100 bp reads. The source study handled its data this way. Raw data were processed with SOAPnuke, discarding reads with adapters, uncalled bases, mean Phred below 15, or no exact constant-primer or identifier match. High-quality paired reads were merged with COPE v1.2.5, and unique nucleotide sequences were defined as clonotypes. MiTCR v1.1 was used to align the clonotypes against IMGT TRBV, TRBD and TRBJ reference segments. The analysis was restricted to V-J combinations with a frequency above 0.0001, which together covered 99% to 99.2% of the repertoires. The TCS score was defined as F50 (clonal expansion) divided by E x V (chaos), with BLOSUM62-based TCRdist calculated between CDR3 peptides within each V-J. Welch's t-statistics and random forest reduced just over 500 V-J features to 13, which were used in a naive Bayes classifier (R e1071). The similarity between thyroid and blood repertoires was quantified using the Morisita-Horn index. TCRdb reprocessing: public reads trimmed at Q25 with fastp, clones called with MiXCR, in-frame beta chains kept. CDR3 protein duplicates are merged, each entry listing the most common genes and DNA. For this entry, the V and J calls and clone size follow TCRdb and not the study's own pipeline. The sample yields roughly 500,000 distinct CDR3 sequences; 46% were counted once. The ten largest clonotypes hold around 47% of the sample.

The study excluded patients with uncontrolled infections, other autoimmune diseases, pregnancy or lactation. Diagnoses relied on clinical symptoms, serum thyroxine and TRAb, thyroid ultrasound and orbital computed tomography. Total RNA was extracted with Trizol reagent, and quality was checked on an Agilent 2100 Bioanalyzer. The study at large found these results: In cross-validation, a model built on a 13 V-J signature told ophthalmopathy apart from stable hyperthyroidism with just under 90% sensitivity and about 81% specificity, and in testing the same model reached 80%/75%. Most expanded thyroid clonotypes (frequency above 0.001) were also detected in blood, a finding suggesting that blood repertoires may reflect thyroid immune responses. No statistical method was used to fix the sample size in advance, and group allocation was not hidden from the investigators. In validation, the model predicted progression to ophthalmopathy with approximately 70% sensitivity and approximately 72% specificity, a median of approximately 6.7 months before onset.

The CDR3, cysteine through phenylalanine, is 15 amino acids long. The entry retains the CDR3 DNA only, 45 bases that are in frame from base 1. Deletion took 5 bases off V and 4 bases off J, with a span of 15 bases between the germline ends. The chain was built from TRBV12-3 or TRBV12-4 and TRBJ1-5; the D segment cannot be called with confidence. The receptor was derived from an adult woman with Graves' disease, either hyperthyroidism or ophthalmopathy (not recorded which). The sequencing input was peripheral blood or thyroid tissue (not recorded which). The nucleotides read TGTGCCAGCAGTGCCTCTCCGGGAACAAATCAGCCCCAGCATTTT. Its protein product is CASSASPGTNQPQHF.